These T cell receptor beta chains were read from a single sample in a study of blood T cell repertoires in COVID-19. Clones were read by immunoSEQ multiplex PCR, and TCRdb kept only the in-frame ones, dropping some. Of some 280,000 clones in the sample, 89% are singletons; the top ten hold approximately 12%. What was sequenced was peripheral blood. These receptors were collected from a woman in her sixties with acute or convalescent COVID-19. The CDR3 runs from the conserved cysteine through the conserved F or W. The D gene is left open where the match is weak.

CDR3nt,CDR3aa,d_gene,v_gene,j_gene
TGCAGCACACGCCGGGGGTTATCCCAAGAGACCCAGTACTTC,CSTRRGLSQETQYF,-,TRBV29-1,TRBJ2-5
TGCGCCAGCAGCTTTGCAGGGGGTGGCTATGGCTACACCTTC,CASSFAGGGYGYTF,TRBD1,TRBV5-1,TRBJ1-2
TGTGCCAGCAAAGGGGGAGGGTCCACTGAAGCTTTCTTT,CASKGGGSTEAFF,-,TRBV28,TRBJ1-1
TGTGCCAGCTCAGCGACAGGTTTAGGCAATCAGCCCCAGCATTTT,CASSATGLGNQPQHF,-,TRBV18,TRBJ1-5
TGTGCCAGCAGCGTCACAGGGGCTCAGGTAGAGACCCAGTACTTC,CASSVTGAQVETQYF,TRBD1,TRBV7-9,TRBJ2-5
TGTGCCAGCAGCCAAGAGTCTAAAGATACGCAGTATTTT,CASSQESKDTQYF,-,TRBV3-1/TRBV3-2,TRBJ2-3
TGTGCCAGCACCGACGGGCTAGCGGGGGTTGAGACCCAGTACTTC,CASTDGLAGVETQYF,TRBD2,TRBV6-4,TRBJ2-5
TGTGCCAGCAGCCTAACCTCCTATAATTCACCCCTCCACTTT,CASSLTSYNSPLHF,-,TRBV9,TRBJ1-6
TGTGCCAGCAGCCCCCGACGGACCGCTAGCGGGAAAACCGGGGAGCTGTTTTTT,CASSPRRTASGKTGELFF,TRBD2,TRBV7-2,TRBJ2-2
TGTGCCACCAGCAGAGAAGGGGACTATGGTGAAGCTTTCTTT,CATSREGDYGEAFF,-,TRBV15,TRBJ1-1
TGTGCCAGCAGTTTCGCCTTGGACAGGGGCGCTGAAGCTTTCTTT,CASSFALDRGAEAFF,TRBD1,TRBV28,TRBJ1-1
TGTGCCAGCAGCTTGGCCAGGGGATTCGGTCAGCCCCAGCATTTT,CASSLARGFGQPQHF,-,TRBV7-8,TRBJ1-5
TGTGCCAGCAGTTTATCCCGACAGGGGATTAATTCACCCCTCCACTTT,CASSLSRQGINSPLHF,TRBD1,TRBV27,TRBJ1-6